The 19 T cell receptor beta chains listed next were all sequenced from one sample in a study of blood T cell repertoires in COVID-19. Assay used: immunoSEQ multiplex PCR; TCRdb lists only in-frame clones, some missing. The sample holds approximately 260,000 clones, 80% to 90% seen once. Sequencing input: PBMCs or T cells enriched from blood (not recorded which). The receptors come from a man aged 25-45 years with acute COVID-19.

The chain uses TRBV5-1 and TRBJ2-6; 9 nucleotides match TRBD1. Germline CDR1 and CDR2: SGHRS and YFSETQ. Germline trimming cut 0 bases from V and 0 bases from J; bases unmatched to any gene: 7. The CDR3 has 19 amino acids. This chain's CDR3 is CASSLGGGTGLSGANVLTF. The CDR3 DNA follows: TGCGCCAGCAGCTTGGGGGGTGGGACAGGGCTCTCTGGGGCCAACGTCCTGACTTTC.

J is TRBJ1-5 and V is TRBV6-2 or TRBV6-3; weak D call: TRBD1 (6 bases). CDR1 is MNHEY, CDR2 SVGEGT, per germline. Trimming took off 2 bases at V and 0 bases at J, with 20 bases between the two ends. The CDR3 has 19 residues. DNA of the CDR3: TGTGCCAGCAGTTACGCGGTTGTAGGGGGACCCTATAGCAATCAGCCCCAGCATTTT. Translating gives CASSYAVVGGPYSNQPQHF.

The chain employs TRBV3-1 (or the pseudogene TRBV3-2) and TRBJ1-5; D unclear. V was shortened by 0 bases and J by 2 bases, with 8 bases between the two germline ends. The CDR3 runs 15 residues. CDR1 LGHDT and CDR2 YNNKEL come from the germline V gene (reference sequence). CDR3 coding DNA: TGTGCCAGCAGCCAAGATCATGCGGGCAATCAGCCCCAGCATTTT. Translating gives CASSQDHAGNQPQHF.

CDR3 amino acids: CASSLAGREATNEKLFF. CDR3 DNA sequence: TGCGCCAGCAGCTTGGCAGGCAGGGAAGCAACTAATGAAAAACTGTTTTTT. The rearrangement uses TRBV5-1 and TRBJ1-4; D may be TRBD1 (5 bases). V was cut by 0 bases and J by 0 bases, with 12 bases left in between. The CDR3 runs to 17 residues. The germline gives CDR1 SGHRS, CDR2 YFSETQ.

The CDR3 is CASNSRSRMNTEAFF. CDR3 nucleotides: TGTGCCAGTAACTCTCGGAGCCGCATGAACACTGAAGCTTTCTTT. This chain connects TRBV6-5 to TRBJ1-1, with D hard to call. The CDR3 extends over 15 amino acids. The V and J ends lost 9 bases and 0 bases respectively, with 17 bases between them. CDR1 is MNHEY and CDR2 is SVGAGI in the germline V gene.

The rearrangement joins TRBV27 to TRBJ2-5, with D unresolved. The germline V and J ends were trimmed by 5 bases and 5 bases, with 18 bases remaining between them. This CDR3 is 15 amino acids long. In germline, CDR1 is MNHEY, CDR2 SMNVEV (reference sequence). The CDR3 DNA sequence: TGTGCCAGCAGTCCCCTCTTCTCGAGCAGGGAGACCCAGTACTTC. It translates to CASSPLFSSRETQYF.

The rearrangement uses TRBV7-6 and TRBJ1-6; D unresolved. The CDR3 totals 14 residues. Germline CDR1 and CDR2: SGHVS and FNYEAQ. Trimming took off 5 bases at V and 8 bases at J, with 13 bases between the two ends. The chain's CDR3 is CASSQSNGDSPLHF. The CDR3 DNA reads as TGTGCCAGCAGCCAATCCAACGGGGATTCACCCCTCCACTTT.

V is TRBV5-3 and J is TRBJ2-1; 9 bases match TRBD2. TRBV5-3 is noted as an ORF with a role that remains uncertain. Trimming removed 0 bases from V and 8 bases from J; junction bases left unmatched: 6. The CDR3 length is 15 residues. Here the CDR3 reads CARSLGSGSLHEQFF. The CDR3 DNA sequence: TGTGCCAGAAGCTTGGGTAGCGGGAGTTTGCATGAGCAGTTCTTC.

This rearrangement joins TRBV5-4 to TRBJ1-4, with 12 nucleotides matching TRBD1. V lost 4 bases and J lost 4; bases outside the gene matches: 11. CDR3 length: 18 amino acids. Germline loops: CDR1 SGHNT, CDR2 YYREEE (reference sequence). This chain's CDR3 is CASSTNRDRGLHNEKLFF. The CDR3 nucleotides read TGTGCCAGCAGCACCAACCGGGACAGGGGGCTACATAATGAAAAACTGTTTTTT. Full variable domain (missing parts from reference TRBV5-4 and TRBJ1-4): ETGVTQSPTHLIKTRGQQVTLRCSSQSGHNTVSWYQQALGQGPQFIFQYYREEENGRGNFPPRFSGLQFPNYSSELNVNALELDDSALYLCASSTNRDRGLHNEKLFFGSGTQLSVL.

The table lists this clone with a few counts. The chain has TRBV6-1 and TRBJ1-1; weak D call: TRBD1 (5 bases). V was pared by 1 base and J by 7 bases, with 10 bases between. Germline assignment: CDR1 MNHNS and CDR2 SASEGT. CDR3 length: 13 residues. The CDR3 sequence: CASSEEGFLEAFF. The CDR3 DNA follows: TGTGCCAGCAGTGAAGAGGGGTTCCTTGAAGCTTTCTTT.

This clone was picked up one time. The rearrangement uses TRBV7-3 and TRBJ2-3; 7 bases map to TRBD2. V lost 5 bases, J lost 0 bases, and 8 bases stayed unmatched. This CDR3 has 16 amino acids. Germline V gene sequence: CDR1 SGHTA, CDR2 FQGTGA. The CDR3 reads CASSLMGRESTDTQYF. For the CDR3, the DNA is TGTGCCAGCAGCCTTATGGGGCGGGAGAGCACAGATACGCAGTATTTT.

This chain joins TRBV24-1 and TRBJ2-1; D is possibly TRBD1 (5 bases). The germline V gene has CDR1 KGHDR and CDR2 SFDVKD. The CDR3 loop spans 14 amino acids. Trimming took off 1 base at V and 8 bases at J, with 11 bases between the two ends. The chain's CDR3 is CATSDLPQVDEQFF. The CDR3 DNA reads as TGTGCCACCAGTGATTTACCACAGGTCGATGAGCAGTTCTTC.

The chain has TRBV4-1 and TRBJ2-7; D is ambiguous. Per the germline V gene, CDR1 is MGHRA and CDR2 is YSYEKL. V lost 1 base, J lost 6 bases, and 10 bases lay in between. This CDR3 contains 13 residues. CDR3 residues: CASSQGLGVEQYV. DNA of the CDR3: TGCGCCAGCAGCCAAGGCCTCGGAGTCGAGCAGTACGTC.

V gene TRBV19 combines with J gene TRBJ2-1; 7 bases map to TRBD2. This CDR3 contains 15 residues. CDR1 is LNHDA, CDR2 SQIVND, per germline (reference sequence). Unmatched junction bases numbered 15, after V lost 6 bases and J lost 10 bases. CDR3 nucleotide sequence: TGTGCCAGTAGCCCGGGACTACCATCGCTGTGGGAGCAGTTCTTC. Translation: CASSPGLPSLWEQFF.

The chain has TRBV3-1 (or the pseudogene TRBV3-2) and TRBJ2-1; D remains ambiguous. Germline-derived CDR1 and CDR2 are LGHDT and YNNKEL (reference sequence). The CDR3 consists of 13 residues. Trimming stripped 0 bases from V and 7 bases from J, with 7 bases between. The chain's CDR3 is CASSQDLRNEQFF. The CDR3, as DNA: TGTGCCAGCAGCCAAGATCTCCGGAATGAGCAGTTCTTC.

The rearrangement joins TRBV19 to TRBJ1-6, with 8 nucleotides matching TRBD1. Looked up from germline, CDR1 is LNHDA and CDR2 is SQIVND (reference sequence). The CDR3 has 16 residues. The junction had 11 bases not matched to a gene; V was cut back by 5 bases and J by 8 bases. The CDR3 spells CASSGDLDRGDSPLHF. The DNA for the CDR3 is TGTGCCAGTAGTGGGGATCTCGACAGGGGTGATTCACCCCTCCACTTT.

This chain joins TRBV7-2 and TRBJ2-3; D might be TRBD1 (5 bases). CDR1 and CDR2 from the germline V gene are SGHTA and FQGNSA. The V end lost 1 base, the J end lost 12 bases, and 11 bases lay between the germline ends. The CDR3 contains 12 residues. CDR3 in DNA: TGTGCCAGCAGCTTAGTAGGGGCGGACCAGTATTTT. This encodes CASSLVGADQYF.

The chain combines TRBV5-4 with TRBJ2-5; 7 bases map to TRBD2. The J segment lost 8 bases and the V segment lost 5 bases, leaving 12 bases of the junction unmatched. The CDR3 has 14 amino acids. CDR1 is SGHNT and CDR2 is YYREEE in the germline V gene (reference sequence). The CDR3 sequence: CASSRRGFDITQYF. The CDR3 region has the DNA TGTGCCAGCAGTAGGCGGGGGTTCGACATTACCCAGTACTTC.

The J gene is TRBJ1-1, the V gene TRBV10-1; D possibly corresponds to TRBD1 (5 bases). Trimming took off 3 bases at V and 7 bases at J, with 12 bases between the two ends. The germline gives CDR1 WNHNN, CDR2 SYGVQD (reference sequence). The length of the CDR3 is 13 residues. CDR3 sequence: CASSDPGVGEAFF. The CDR3 DNA follows: TGCGCCAGCAGTGACCCGGGGGTGGGTGAAGCTTTCTTT.